This T cell receptor (beta chain) was observed in a study of blood T cell repertoires in COVID-19. This clone has at least ten counts. From germline, CDR1 is WNHNN and CDR2 SYGVQD (reference sequence). CDR3 length equals 13 residues. V was clipped by 4 bases and J by 0 bases; unmatched bases: 0. TCRdb keeps only in-frame clones here, not all; method: immunoSEQ multiplex PCR. Of about 220,000 clones listed, roughly 80% are singletons. Specimen: peripheral blood. The V call is TRBV10-1, the J call TRBJ2-7; TRBD2 aligns across 7 bases. The TCR originated in a woman older than 75 with COVID-19, enrolled during active disease. The CDR3 loop reads CASSAGGSYEQYF. The CDR3, as DNA: TGCGCCAGCAGTGCGGGGGGCTCCTACGAGCAGTACTTC.